This T cell receptor (beta chain) was found in a study of blood T cell repertoires in COVID-19. Study at large: The origin of the acute and convalescent COVID-19 samples was the United States, Italy and Spain. Nucleic acid was either cDNA or gDNA, and it came from T cells, B-cell-depleted T cells, or PBMCs.

Trimming at V came to 2 bases and at J to 4 bases, leaving 5 bases not matched to a gene. CDR1 and CDR2 (germline): LNHNV, YYDKDF (reference sequence). The CDR3 extends over 15 amino acids. Original methodology: Nucleated cell number was recorded as an estimate derived from reference gene primer amplification. Method: immunoSEQ multiplex PCR; TCRdb's copy keeps in-frame clones and lacks some. V, J and clone size are taken as reported in that table, and D and trimming were inferred from the DNA itself. The table has roughly 500,000 clones, around 85% seen once. The J gene is TRBJ2-7, the V gene TRBV15; 10 bases match TRBD1. The origin of this receptor is a human donor in a cohort sampled during active COVID-19. The sample comprised peripheral blood. The chain's CDR3 is CATSRSDRGWYEQYF. The DNA for the CDR3 is TGTGCCACCAGCAGATCGGACAGGGGGTGGTACGAGCAGTACTTC.